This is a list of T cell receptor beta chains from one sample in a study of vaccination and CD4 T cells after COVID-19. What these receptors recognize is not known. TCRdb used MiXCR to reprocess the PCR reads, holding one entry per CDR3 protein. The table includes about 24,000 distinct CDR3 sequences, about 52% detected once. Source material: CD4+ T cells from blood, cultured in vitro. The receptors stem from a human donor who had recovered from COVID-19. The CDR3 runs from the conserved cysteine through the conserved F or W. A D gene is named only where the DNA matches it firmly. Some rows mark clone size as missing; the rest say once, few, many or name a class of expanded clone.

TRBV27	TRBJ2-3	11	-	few	CASNLGDTQYF	TGTGCCAGCAACCTAGGAGATACGCAGTATTTT
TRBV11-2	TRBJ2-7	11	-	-	CASRRELEQYF	TGTGCCAGCAGGCGCGAGTTGGAGCAGTACTTC
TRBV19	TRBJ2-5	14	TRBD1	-	CASSSGQDVETQYF	TGTGCCAGTAGTTCAGGACAGGACGTGGAGACCCAGTACTTC
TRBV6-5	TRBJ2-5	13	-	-	CASSYRGTETQYF	TGTGCCAGCAGTTACAGAGGGACGGAGACCCAGTACTTC
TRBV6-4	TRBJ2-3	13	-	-	CASSMDWADTQYF	TGTGCCAGCAGCATGGACTGGGCAGATACGCAGTATTTT
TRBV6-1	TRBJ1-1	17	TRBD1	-	CASRERGQGAVNTEAFF	TGTGCCAGCAGAGAGAGGGGACAGGGGGCCGTGAACACTGAAGCTTTCTTT
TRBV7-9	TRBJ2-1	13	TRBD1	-	CASSRDRDNEQFF	TGTGCCAGCAGCCGGGACAGAGACAATGAGCAGTTCTTC
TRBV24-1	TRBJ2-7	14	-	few	CATSDFRQSYEQYF	TGTGCCACCAGTGATTTTCGTCAGTCCTACGAGCAGTACTTC
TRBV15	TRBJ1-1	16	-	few	CATSRDFGGRQAEAFF	TGTGCCACCAGCAGAGATTTCGGAGGACGGCAGGCTGAAGCTTTCTTT
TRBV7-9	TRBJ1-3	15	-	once	CASSLVQGPIDTIYF	TGTGCCAGCAGCTTAGTACAGGGCCCGATTGACACCATATATTTT
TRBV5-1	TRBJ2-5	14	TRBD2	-	CASRSGTSEETQYF	TGCGCCAGCAGATCCGGGACTAGCGAAGAGACCCAGTACTTC
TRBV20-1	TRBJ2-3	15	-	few	CSANKQPVSTDTQYF	TGCAGTGCAAATAAACAGCCGGTTAGCACAGATACGCAGTATTTT
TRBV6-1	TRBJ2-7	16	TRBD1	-	CASVPHPGQVNYEQYF	TGTGCCAGCGTGCCCCACCCGGGACAGGTTAACTACGAGCAGTACTTC
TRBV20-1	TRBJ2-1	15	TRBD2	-	CSAPSASGRYNEQFF	TGCAGTGCTCCCTCGGCTAGCGGGCGCTACAATGAGCAGTTCTTC
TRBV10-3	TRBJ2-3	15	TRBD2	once	CAISRTSGATDTQYF	TGTGCCATCAGCCGGACTAGCGGGGCTACAGATACGCAGTATTTT
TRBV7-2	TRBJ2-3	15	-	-	CASSPFKAGTDTQYF	TGTGCCAGCAGCCCCTTCAAAGCAGGTACAGATACGCAGTATTTT
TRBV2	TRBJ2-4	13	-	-	CASSESGKNIQYF	TGTGCCAGCAGTGAATCGGGGAAAAACATTCAGTACTTC
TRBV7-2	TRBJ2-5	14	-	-	CASSLGGRQETQYF	TGTGCCAGCAGCTTAGGCGGTCGGCAAGAGACCCAGTACTTC
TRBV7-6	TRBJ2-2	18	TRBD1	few	CASSLMSSGTGVIGELFF	TGTGCCAGCAGCTTAATGAGTTCCGGGACAGGGGTGATCGGGGAGCTGTTTTTT
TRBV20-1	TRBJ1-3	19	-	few	CSARPGGSLGLSSGNTIYF	TGCAGTGCTAGACCCGGTGGCTCCTTGGGCCTGAGCTCTGGAAACACCATATATTTT
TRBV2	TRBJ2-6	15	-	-	CASRMTDSGANVLTF	TGTGCCAGCAGGATGACAGACTCTGGGGCCAACGTCCTGACTTTC
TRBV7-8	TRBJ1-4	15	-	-	CASSLAEGSNEKLFF	TGTGCCAGCAGCTTAGCGGAGGGCTCTAATGAAAAACTGTTTTTT
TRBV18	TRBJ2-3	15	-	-	CASSPPGGGTDTQYF	TGTGCCAGCTCACCACCCGGGGGCGGCACAGATACGCAGTATTTT
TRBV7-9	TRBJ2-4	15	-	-	CASSLWGGAGNIQYF	TGTGCCAGCAGCTTATGGGGGGGCGCGGGAAACATTCAGTACTTC
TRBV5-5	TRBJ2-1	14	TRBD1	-	CASSFEGQGNEQFF	TGTGCCAGCAGCTTTGAAGGACAGGGTAATGAGCAGTTCTTC
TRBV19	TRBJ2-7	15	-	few	CASSTRARGFYEQYF	TGTGCCAGTAGTACGCGGGCCAGGGGCTTCTACGAGCAGTACTTC
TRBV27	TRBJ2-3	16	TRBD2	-	CASSLWGSGGTDTQYF	TGTGCCAGCAGTTTATGGGGTAGCGGGGGCACAGATACGCAGTATTTT
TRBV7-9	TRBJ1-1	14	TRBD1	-	CASSPETGHAEAFF	TGTGCCAGCAGCCCGGAGACAGGGCACGCTGAAGCTTTCTTT
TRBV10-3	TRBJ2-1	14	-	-	CAIRRLPSYNEQFF	TGTGCCATCAGAAGACTACCGTCCTACAATGAGCAGTTCTTC
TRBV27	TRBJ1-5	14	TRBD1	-	CASSRSGGNQPQHF	TGTGCCAGCAGTCGATCAGGGGGGAATCAGCCCCAGCATTTT
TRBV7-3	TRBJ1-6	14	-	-	CASSWNTGTSPLHF	TGTGCCAGCAGCTGGAACACTGGGACTTCACCCCTCCACTTT
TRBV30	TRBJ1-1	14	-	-	CAWSDEGENTEAFF	TGTGCCTGGAGTGATGAGGGGGAGAACACTGAAGCTTTCTTT
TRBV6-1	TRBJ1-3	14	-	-	CASSESGTGNTIYF	TGTGCCAGCAGTGAGTCGGGTACTGGAAACACCATATATTTT
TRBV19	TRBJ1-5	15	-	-	CASSISGIGNQPQHF	TGTGCCAGTAGTATCTCAGGGATCGGCAATCAGCCCCAGCATTTT
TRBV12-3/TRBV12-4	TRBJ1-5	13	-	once	CASSLGTARPQHF	TGTGCCAGCAGTTTAGGGACAGCTCGGCCCCAGCATTTT
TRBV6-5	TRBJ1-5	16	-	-	CASSYSSGGDNQPQHF	TGTGCCAGCAGTTACTCGTCTGGAGGGGACAATCAGCCCCAGCATTTT
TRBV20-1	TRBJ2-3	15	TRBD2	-	CSAKGLAGAVDTQYF	TGCAGTGCTAAAGGACTAGCGGGAGCGGTGGATACGCAGTATTTT
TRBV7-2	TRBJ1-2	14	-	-	CASSLVGQGSGYTF	TGTGCCAGCAGCTTAGTAGGCCAGGGGTCCGGCTACACCTTC
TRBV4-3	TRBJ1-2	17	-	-	CASSQDGKGYRESGYTF	TGCGCCAGCAGCCAAGACGGCAAAGGGTACAGGGAGAGTGGCTACACCTTC
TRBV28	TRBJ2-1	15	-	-	CASSPGPTIYNEQFF	TGTGCCAGCAGCCCGGGACCAACCATCTACAATGAGCAGTTCTTC
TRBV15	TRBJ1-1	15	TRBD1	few	CATSRGGQGRTEAFF	TGTGCCACCAGCAGAGGGGGACAGGGAAGAACTGAAGCTTTCTTT
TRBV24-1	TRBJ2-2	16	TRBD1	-	CATSDHDRANTGELFF	TGTGCCACCAGTGACCATGACAGGGCGAACACCGGGGAGCTGTTTTTT
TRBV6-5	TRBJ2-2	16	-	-	CASSYSMGGYTGELFF	TGTGCCAGCAGTTACTCGATGGGGGGTTACACCGGGGAGCTGTTTTTT
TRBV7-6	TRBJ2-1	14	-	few	CASSLGSGDNEQFF	TGTGCCAGCAGCTTAGGTTCCGGGGATAATGAGCAGTTCTTC
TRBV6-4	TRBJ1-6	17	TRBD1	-	CASSRLRDSSYNSPLHF	TGTGCCAGCAGTCGCCTCCGGGACAGCTCCTATAATTCACCCCTCCACTTT
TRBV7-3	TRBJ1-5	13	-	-	CASSLSAFEPQHF	TGTGCCAGCAGCTTATCTGCTTTTGAGCCCCAGCATTTT
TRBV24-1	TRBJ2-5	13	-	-	CATSEGRVETQYF	TGTGCCACCAGTGAGGGCCGGGTAGAGACCCAGTACTTC